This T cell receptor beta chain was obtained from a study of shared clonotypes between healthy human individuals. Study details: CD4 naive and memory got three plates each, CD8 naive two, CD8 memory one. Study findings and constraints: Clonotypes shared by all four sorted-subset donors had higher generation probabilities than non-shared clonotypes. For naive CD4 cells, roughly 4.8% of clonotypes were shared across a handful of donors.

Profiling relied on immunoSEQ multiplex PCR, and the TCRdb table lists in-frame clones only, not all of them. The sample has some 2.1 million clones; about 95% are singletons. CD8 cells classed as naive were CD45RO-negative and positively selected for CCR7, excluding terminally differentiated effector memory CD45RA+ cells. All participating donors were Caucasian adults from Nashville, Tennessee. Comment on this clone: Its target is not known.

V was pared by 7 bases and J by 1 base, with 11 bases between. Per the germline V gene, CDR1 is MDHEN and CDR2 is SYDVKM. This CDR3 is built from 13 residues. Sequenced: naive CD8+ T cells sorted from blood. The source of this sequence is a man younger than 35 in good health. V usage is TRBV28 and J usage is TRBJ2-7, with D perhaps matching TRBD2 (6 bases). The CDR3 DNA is TGTGCCAGCAACCTGCGGGGTTCCTACGAGCAGTACTTC. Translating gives CASNLRGSYEQYF.